A selection of T cell receptor beta chains follows, all from one sample in a study of OX40 agonist ivuxolimab in advanced cancers. Method: immunoSEQ multiplex PCR; TCRdb's copy keeps in-frame clones and lacks some. The table lists tens of thousands of clones, roughly 90% of them singletons. The source was CD4+ or CD8+ T cells sorted from blood, collected in a trial of the OX40 agonist ivuxolimab. All receptors come from an adult with an advanced solid tumor such as melanoma, head and neck, liver or kidney cancer. The CDR3 runs from the conserved cysteine through the conserved F or W. The order of the fields is V gene, clone size, CDR3 protein. Size values are once, few and many counts, or a class for expanded clones, and some rows have none.

>TRBV18|few
CASSIGTGKRDTQYF
>TRBV27|-
CASRGTGRETQYF
>TRBV7-9|-
CASGGGGPQHF
>TRBV5-1|few
CARTGPNTGELFF
>TRBV9|-
CASSPTDAGEKLFF
>TRBV30|-
CAWSQGQARAFF
>TRBV4-2|-
CASSQDLAYEQYF
>TRBV6-1|-
CASSERNGGSSYEQYF
>TRBV29-1|-
CSVASELREQYF
>TRBV7-7|-
CASSLGDRAIETQYF
>TRBV4-1|-
CASSQDRASGQPQHF
>TRBV30|-
CAWSVRWGREKLFF
>TRBV14|-
CASSPAPKNIQYF
>TRBV5-6|-
CASWRGSTETQYF
>TRBV7-6|-
CASSPGLAGAKNIQYF
>TRBV14|-
CASSQDPGWYTEAFF
>TRBV7-9|-
CASSSQGLAEAFF
>TRBV28|-
CASSLALTEAFF
>TRBV29-1|few
CSVAGLDQPQHF
>TRBV6-5|-
CASSYSTGGAETQYF